This T cell receptor beta chain comes out of a study of blood T cell repertoires in COVID-19. Germline V gene sequence: CDR1 SEHNR, CDR2 FQNEAQ (reference sequence). CDR3 size: 15 residues. The ends were cut back, 5 bases at V and 4 bases at J, with 17 bases in the middle. Profiling relied on immunoSEQ multiplex PCR, and the TCRdb table lists in-frame clones only, not all of them. The sample includes approximately 360,000 clones, less than 90% of them seen just once. Recovered Cohort 3 donors showed two negative PCRs, clearance, or symptom resolution. The rearrangement joins TRBV7-9 to TRBJ1-1, with D perhaps matching TRBD1 (6 bases). The sequence came from a woman in her fifties or sixties who had recovered from COVID-19. The sequenced sample consisted of PBMCs or T cells enriched from blood (not recorded which). In DNA form, the CDR3 reads TGTGCCAGCAGCGGGGGCCCCCCCGTCAGCACTGAAGCTTTCTTT. Translated: CASSGGPPVSTEAFF.